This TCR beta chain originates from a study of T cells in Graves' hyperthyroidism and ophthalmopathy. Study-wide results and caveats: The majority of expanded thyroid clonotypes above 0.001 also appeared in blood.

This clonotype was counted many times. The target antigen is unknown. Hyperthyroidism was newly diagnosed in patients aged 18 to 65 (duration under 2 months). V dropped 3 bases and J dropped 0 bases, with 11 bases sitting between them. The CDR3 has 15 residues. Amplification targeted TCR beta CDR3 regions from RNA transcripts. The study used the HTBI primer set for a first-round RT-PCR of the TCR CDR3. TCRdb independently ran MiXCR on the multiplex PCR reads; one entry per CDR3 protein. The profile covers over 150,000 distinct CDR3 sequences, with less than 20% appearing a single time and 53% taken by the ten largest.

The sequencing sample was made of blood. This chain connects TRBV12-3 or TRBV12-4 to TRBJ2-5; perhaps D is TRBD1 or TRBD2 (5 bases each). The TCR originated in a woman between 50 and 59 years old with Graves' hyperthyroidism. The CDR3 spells CASSFPRDHQETQYF. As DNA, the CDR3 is TGTGCCAGCAGTTTCCCAAGGGACCACCAAGAGACCCAGTACTTC.